A selection of T cell receptor beta chains follows, all from one sample in a study of T-cell memory formation after mild COVID-19. TCRdb re-called the 5' RACE reads through MiXCR, storing one row per CDR3 protein. The sample carries about 400,000 distinct CDR3 sequences, approximately 18% recorded once. Sequenced material: PBMCs or a T cell subset sorted from them (not recorded which). The receptor source for this set is a man aged 18 to 29 who had mild COVID-19 (a few samples of this study predate the infection). Cell type and time point are not known. The CDR3 runs from the conserved cysteine through the conserved F or W. The D gene is left open where the match is weak. Part of the rows lack a size; the others show once, few, many or a class for expanded clones.

V gene: TRBV24-1
D gene: TRBD1
J gene: TRBJ1-1
CDR3 length: 15
clone size: -
CDR3 protein: CATSDGQGMNTEAFF
CDR3 DNA: TGTGCCACCAGTGATGGACAGGGCATGAACACTGAAGCTTTCTTT

V gene: TRBV7-2
D gene: TRBD2
J gene: TRBJ2-3
CDR3 length: 16
clone size: -
CDR3 protein: CASSRRTSGVTDTQYF
CDR3 DNA: TGTGCCAGCAGCAGACGGACTAGCGGGGTGACAGATACGCAGTATTTT

V gene: TRBV6-5
D gene: TRBD1
J gene: TRBJ2-7
CDR3 length: 14
clone size: few
CDR3 protein: CASSYTGQGAEQYF
CDR3 DNA: TGTGCCAGCAGTTACACGGGACAGGGGGCCGAGCAGTACTTC

V gene: TRBV7-9
D gene: -
J gene: TRBJ1-3
CDR3 length: 15
clone size: -
CDR3 protein: CASSLKQSSGNTIYF
CDR3 DNA: TGTGCCAGCAGCTTAAAACAGAGCTCTGGAAACACCATATATTTT

V gene: TRBV12-3/TRBV12-4
D gene: -
J gene: TRBJ2-1
CDR3 length: 14
clone size: -
CDR3 protein: CASSFRWLYNEQFF
CDR3 DNA: TGTGCCAGCAGTTTTAGGTGGCTCTACAATGAGCAGTTCTTC

V gene: TRBV3-1
D gene: -
J gene: TRBJ2-7
CDR3 length: 14
clone size: -
CDR3 protein: CASSQVAISYEQYF
CDR3 DNA: TGTGCCAGCAGCCAAGTCGCCATCTCCTACGAGCAGTACTTC

V gene: TRBV6-2/TRBV6-3
D gene: -
J gene: TRBJ2-5
CDR3 length: 15
clone size: few
CDR3 protein: CASSYFLLGGETQYF
CDR3 DNA: TGTGCCAGCAGTTACTTCTTACTTGGCGGGGAGACCCAGTACTTC

V gene: TRBV5-1
D gene: -
J gene: TRBJ2-3
CDR3 length: 15
clone size: few
CDR3 protein: CASSLYYSRTDTQYF
CDR3 DNA: TGCGCCAGCAGCTTGTACTACAGTAGAACAGATACGCAGTATTTT

V gene: TRBV4-1
D gene: -
J gene: TRBJ1-1
CDR3 length: 13
clone size: -
CDR3 protein: CASSQGAKPEAFF
CDR3 DNA: TGCGCCAGCAGCCAGGGGGCGAAGCCTGAAGCTTTCTTT

V gene: TRBV12-3/TRBV12-4
D gene: -
J gene: TRBJ2-5
CDR3 length: 13
clone size: many
CDR3 protein: CASSFGGLETQYF
CDR3 DNA: TGTGCCAGCAGTTTCGGCGGCCTAGAGACCCAGTACTTC

V gene: TRBV9
D gene: TRBD1
J gene: TRBJ2-2
CDR3 length: 17
clone size: many
CDR3 protein: CASSGRDRGRGTGELFF
CDR3 DNA: TGTGCCAGCAGCGGCCGGGACAGGGGGCGCGGGACCGGGGAGCTGTTTTTT

V gene: TRBV3-1
D gene: TRBD1
J gene: TRBJ2-7
CDR3 length: 14
clone size: -
CDR3 protein: CASSSGDRAYEQYF
CDR3 DNA: TGTGCCAGCAGTTCAGGCGACAGGGCCTACGAGCAGTACTTC

V gene: TRBV6-2/TRBV6-3
D gene: -
J gene: TRBJ1-5
CDR3 length: 16
clone size: -
CDR3 protein: CASSHLQRGSNQHQHF
CDR3 DNA: TGTGCCAGCAGTCACCTCCAAAGGGGTAGCAATCAGCACCAGCATTTT

V gene: TRBV7-9
D gene: TRBD1
J gene: TRBJ2-3
CDR3 length: 16
clone size: -
CDR3 protein: CASSGTGTVNTDTQYF
CDR3 DNA: TGTGCCAGCAGCGGAACCGGGACAGTGAACACAGATACGCAGTATTTT

V gene: TRBV29-1
D gene: -
J gene: TRBJ1-4
CDR3 length: 13
clone size: -
CDR3 protein: CSVGGRENEKLFF
CDR3 DNA: TGCAGCGTTGGGGGCAGGGAGAATGAAAAACTGTTTTTT

V gene: TRBV4-1
D gene: -
J gene: TRBJ2-1
CDR3 length: 14
clone size: -
CDR3 protein: CASSRGVPGHEQFF
CDR3 DNA: TGCGCCAGCAGCCGGGGAGTCCCGGGCCATGAGCAGTTCTTC